There are a few counts of the clone carrying this T cell receptor beta chain. Its specificity is not known. Together with a sample-barcoded 5' primer, a J-beta primer mix was included in a second PCR lasting about 7 to 11 cycles. TCRdb re-analysed the 5' RACE reads in MiXCR, keeping a single row per CDR3 protein. Of 1.5 million to 2 million distinct CDR3 sequences in the sample, roughly 52% were seen once. The entry originates in a study of blood T cells in healthy people across ages. Study-wide findings and caveats: Since the PBMCs were unsorted, naive and antigen-experienced cells could not be conclusively compared.

The CDR3 is 14 amino acids. The ends lost 6 bases at V and 7 bases at J; junction bases unmatched: 7. CDR1 is SQVTM, CDR2 ANQGSEA, per germline. Peripheral blood, approximately 10 milliliters per donor, was collected. Source material: blood. This TCR was recovered from a woman in her 40s in good health. The chain uses TRBV29-1 and TRBJ2-3, with TRBD2 matching over 13 bases. CDR3 bases: TGCAGCGTCGAGCCGGGACTAGCGGGAAATACGCAGTATTTT. It encodes CSVEPGLAGNTQYF.